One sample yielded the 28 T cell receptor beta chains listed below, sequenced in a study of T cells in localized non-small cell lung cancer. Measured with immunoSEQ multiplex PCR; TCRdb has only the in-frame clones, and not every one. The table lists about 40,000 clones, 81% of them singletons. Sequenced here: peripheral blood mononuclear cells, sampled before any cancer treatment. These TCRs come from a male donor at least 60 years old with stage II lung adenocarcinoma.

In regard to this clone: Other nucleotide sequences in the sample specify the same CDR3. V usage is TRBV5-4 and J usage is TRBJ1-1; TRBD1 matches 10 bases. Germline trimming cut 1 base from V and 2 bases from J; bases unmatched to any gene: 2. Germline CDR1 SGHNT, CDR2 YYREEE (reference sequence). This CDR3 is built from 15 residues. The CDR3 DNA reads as TGTGCCAGCAGCTTGAGGACAGGGGGTAACACTGAAGCTTTCTTT. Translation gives CASSLRTGGNTEAFF. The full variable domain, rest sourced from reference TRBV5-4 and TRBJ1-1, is ETGVTQSPTHLIKTRGQQVTLRCSSQSGHNTVSWYQQALGQGPQFIFQYYREEENGRGNFPPRFSGLQFPNYSSELNVNALELDDSALYLCASSLRTGGNTEAFFGQGTRLTVV.

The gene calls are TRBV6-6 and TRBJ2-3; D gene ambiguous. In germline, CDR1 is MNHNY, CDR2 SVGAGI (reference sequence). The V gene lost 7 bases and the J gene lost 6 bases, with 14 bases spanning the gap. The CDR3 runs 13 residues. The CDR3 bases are TGTGCCAGCATGGGATCTCGGCCGGATACGCAGTATTTT. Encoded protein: CASMGSRPDTQYF.

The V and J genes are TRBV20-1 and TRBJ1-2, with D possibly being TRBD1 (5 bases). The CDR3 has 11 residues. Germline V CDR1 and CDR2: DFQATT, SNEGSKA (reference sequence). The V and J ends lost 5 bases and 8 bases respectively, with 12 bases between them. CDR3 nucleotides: TGCAGTGCTGGGGACGGGCGCGGCTACACCTTC. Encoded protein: CSAGDGRGYTF.

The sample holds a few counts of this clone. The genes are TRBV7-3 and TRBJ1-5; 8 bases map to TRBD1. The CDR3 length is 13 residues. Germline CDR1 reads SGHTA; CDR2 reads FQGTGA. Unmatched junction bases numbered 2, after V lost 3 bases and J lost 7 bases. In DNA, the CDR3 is TGTGCCAGCAGCTTTGACAGGGGACAGCCCCAGCATTTT. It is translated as CASSFDRGQPQHF.

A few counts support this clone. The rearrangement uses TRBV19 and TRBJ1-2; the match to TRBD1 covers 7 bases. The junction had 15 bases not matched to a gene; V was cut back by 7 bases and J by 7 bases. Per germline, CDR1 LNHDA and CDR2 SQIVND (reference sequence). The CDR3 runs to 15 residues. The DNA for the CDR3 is TGTGCCAGTATGGGGATGGGGAAGGGGGCCGGTGGCTACACCTTC. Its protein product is CASMGMGKGAGGYTF.

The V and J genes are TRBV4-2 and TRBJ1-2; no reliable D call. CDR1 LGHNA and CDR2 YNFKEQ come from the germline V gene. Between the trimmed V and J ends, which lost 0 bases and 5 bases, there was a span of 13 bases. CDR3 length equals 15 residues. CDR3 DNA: TGTGCCAGCAGCCAAGATAAGCCTGGAGGGTATGGCTACACCTTC. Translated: CASSQDKPGGYGYTF.

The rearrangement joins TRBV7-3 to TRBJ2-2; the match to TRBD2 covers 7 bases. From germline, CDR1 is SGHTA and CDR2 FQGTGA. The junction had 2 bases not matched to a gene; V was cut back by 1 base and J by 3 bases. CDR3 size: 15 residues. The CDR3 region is CASSLRGRDTGELFF. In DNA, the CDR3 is TGTGCCAGCAGCTTAAGAGGGAGGGACACCGGGGAGCTGTTTTTT.

CDR3 DNA: TGTGCCACCAGCAGCACATCAAGGGGTCGCAATCAGCCCCAGCATTTT. This codes for CATSSTSRGRNQPQHF. This chain joins TRBV15 and TRBJ1-5; possible D gene TRBD1, 5 bases. Germline CDR1 LNHNV, CDR2 YYDKDF (reference sequence). V lost 3 bases to trimming and J lost 2 bases, with 14 bases between them. The CDR3 has 16 amino acids.

The CDR3 here is CASREGTRYEQYF. In DNA form, the CDR3 reads TGTGCCAGCAGAGAGGGGACCCGCTACGAGCAGTACTTC. This chain joins TRBV7-2 and TRBJ2-7; the D gene could be TRBD1 or TRBD2 (5 bases each). Germline V gives CDR1 SGHTA, CDR2 FQGNSA. The CDR3 extends over 13 amino acids. V lost 6 bases to trimming and J lost 3 bases, with 12 bases between them.

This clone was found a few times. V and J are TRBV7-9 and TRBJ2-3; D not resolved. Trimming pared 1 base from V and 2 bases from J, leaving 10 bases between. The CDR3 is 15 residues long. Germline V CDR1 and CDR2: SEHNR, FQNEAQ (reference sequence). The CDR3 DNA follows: TGTGCCAGCAGCTTAGTAAGGGCGAACACAGATACGCAGTATTTT. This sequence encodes CASSLVRANTDTQYF.

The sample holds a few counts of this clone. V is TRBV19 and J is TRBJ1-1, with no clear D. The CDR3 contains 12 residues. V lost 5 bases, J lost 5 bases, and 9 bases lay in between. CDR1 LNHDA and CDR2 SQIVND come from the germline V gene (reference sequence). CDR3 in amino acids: CASSPDATEAFF. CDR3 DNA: TGTGCCAGTAGTCCGGACGCTACTGAAGCTTTCTTT.

This CDR3 is CASSLSQGAYNEQFF. CDR3 sequence (DNA): TGTGCCAGCAGCTTGAGCCAGGGGGCCTACAATGAGCAGTTCTTC. The chain couples TRBV5-5 to TRBJ2-1; 7 bases line up with TRBD1. In germline, CDR1 is SGHKS, CDR2 YYEKEE (reference sequence). J was trimmed by 2 bases and V by 1 base; bases with no gene match: 3. The CDR3 is made up of 15 amino acids.

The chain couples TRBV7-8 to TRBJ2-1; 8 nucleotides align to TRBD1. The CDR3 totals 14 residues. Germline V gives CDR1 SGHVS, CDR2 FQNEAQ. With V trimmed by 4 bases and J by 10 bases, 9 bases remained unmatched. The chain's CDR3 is CASSWGQDADEQFF. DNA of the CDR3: TGTGCCAGCAGCTGGGGACAGGACGCGGACGAGCAGTTCTTC.

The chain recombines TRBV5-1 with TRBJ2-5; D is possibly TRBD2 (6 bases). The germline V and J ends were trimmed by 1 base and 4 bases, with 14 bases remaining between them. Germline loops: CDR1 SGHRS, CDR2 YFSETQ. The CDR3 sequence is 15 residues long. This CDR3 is CASSLTPDGRETQYF. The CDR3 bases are TGCGCCAGCAGCTTGACTCCCGACGGGAGAGAGACCCAGTACTTC.

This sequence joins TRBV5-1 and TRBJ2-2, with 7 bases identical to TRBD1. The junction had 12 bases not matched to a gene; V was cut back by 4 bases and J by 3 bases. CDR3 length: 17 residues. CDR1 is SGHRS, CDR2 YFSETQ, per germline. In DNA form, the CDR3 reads TGCGCCAGCAGCAAGGGGGCGGCGGAAGCCGACACCGGGGAGCTGTTTTTT. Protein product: CASSKGAAEADTGELFF.

CDR3 DNA sequence: TGTGCCAGCATGAGACTAGCGGACTACGAGCAGTACTTC. This codes for CASMRLADYEQYF. The gene calls are TRBV6-6 and TRBJ2-7, with 9 bases lining up with TRBD2. The CDR3 is 13 amino acids. CDR1 and CDR2 (germline): MNHNY, SVGAGI (reference sequence). V trimming: 7 bases; J trimming: 3 bases; junction bases outside the gene matches: 4.

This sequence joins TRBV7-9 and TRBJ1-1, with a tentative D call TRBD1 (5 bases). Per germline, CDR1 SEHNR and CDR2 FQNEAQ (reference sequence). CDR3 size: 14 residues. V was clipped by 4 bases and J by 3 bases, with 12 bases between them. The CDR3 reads CASSSAIGDTEAFF. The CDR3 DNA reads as TGTGCCAGCAGCTCCGCGATAGGGGACACTGAAGCTTTCTTT.

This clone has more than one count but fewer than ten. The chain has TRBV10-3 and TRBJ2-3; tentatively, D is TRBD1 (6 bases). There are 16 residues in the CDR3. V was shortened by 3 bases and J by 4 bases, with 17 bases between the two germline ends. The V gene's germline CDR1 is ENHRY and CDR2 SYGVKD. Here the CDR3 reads CAISDRVQGNADTQYF. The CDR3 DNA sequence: TGTGCCATCAGTGACAGAGTACAGGGTAACGCAGATACGCAGTATTTT.

The CDR3 loop is CASGLYTGSRYTF. CDR3 coding DNA: TGTGCTAGTGGTTTGTACACAGGTTCGCGCTACACCTTC. The V and J genes are TRBV12-5 and TRBJ1-2; perhaps TRBD1 as D (5 bases). The CDR3 covers 13 residues. Per the germline V gene, CDR1 is LGHNT and CDR2 is FRNRAP. Deletions cut 2 bases from V and 9 bases from J, with 13 bases between.

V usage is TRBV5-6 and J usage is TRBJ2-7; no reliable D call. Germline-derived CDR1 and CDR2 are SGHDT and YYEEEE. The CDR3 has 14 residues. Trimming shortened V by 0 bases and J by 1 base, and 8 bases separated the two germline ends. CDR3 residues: CASSLATLSYEQYF. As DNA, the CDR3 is TGTGCCAGCAGCTTGGCCACCCTTTCCTACGAGCAGTACTTC.

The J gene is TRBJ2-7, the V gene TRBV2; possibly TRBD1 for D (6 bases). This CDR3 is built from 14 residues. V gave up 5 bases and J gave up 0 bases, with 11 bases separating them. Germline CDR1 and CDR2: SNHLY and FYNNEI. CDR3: CASSQGLSSYEQYF. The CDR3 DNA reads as TGTGCCAGCAGTCAGGGGCTAAGCTCCTACGAGCAGTACTTC.

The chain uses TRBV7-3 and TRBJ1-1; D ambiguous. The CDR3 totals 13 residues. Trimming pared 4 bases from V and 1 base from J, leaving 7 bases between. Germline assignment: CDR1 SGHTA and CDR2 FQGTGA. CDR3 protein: CASSSRENTEAFF. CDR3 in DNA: TGTGCCAGCAGCTCCCGAGAGAACACTGAAGCTTTCTTT.

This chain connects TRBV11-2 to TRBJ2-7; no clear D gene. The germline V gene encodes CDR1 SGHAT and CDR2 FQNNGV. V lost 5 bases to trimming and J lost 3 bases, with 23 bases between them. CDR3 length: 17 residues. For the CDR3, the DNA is TGTGCCAGCAGCGTCCTACTGTGGCTACTCGACCGCTACGAGCAGTACTTC. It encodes CASSVLLWLLDRYEQYF.

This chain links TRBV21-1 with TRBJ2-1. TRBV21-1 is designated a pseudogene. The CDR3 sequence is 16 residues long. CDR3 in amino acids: CASTKGPAWTYNEQFF. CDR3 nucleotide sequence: TGTGCCAGCACCAAAGGGCCCGCATGGACCTACAATGAGCAGTTCTTC.

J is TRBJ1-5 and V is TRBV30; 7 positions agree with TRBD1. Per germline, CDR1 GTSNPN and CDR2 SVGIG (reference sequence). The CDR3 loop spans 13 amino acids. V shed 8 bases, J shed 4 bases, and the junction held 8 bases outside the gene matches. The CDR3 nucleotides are TGTGCCATGGAGGCCAGGGGGAATCAGCCCCAGCATTTT. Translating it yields CAMEARGNQPQHF.

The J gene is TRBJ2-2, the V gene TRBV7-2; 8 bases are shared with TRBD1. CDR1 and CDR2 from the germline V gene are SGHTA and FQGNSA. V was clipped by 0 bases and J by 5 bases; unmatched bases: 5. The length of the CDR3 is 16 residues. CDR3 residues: CASSLAGRGRTGELFF. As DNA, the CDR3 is TGTGCCAGCAGCTTAGCGGGCAGGGGGCGGACCGGGGAGCTGTTTTTT.

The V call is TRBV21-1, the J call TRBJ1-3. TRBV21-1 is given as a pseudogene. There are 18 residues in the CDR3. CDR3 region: CASSKGALWASRGDTIYF. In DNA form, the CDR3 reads TGTGCCAGCAGCAAAGGGGCTTTATGGGCCTCAAGGGGAGACACCATATATTTT.

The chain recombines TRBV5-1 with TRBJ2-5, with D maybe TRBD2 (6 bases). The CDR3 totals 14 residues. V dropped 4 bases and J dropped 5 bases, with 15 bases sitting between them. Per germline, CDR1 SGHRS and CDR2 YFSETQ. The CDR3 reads CASSPERAGETQYF. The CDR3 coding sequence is TGCGCCAGCAGCCCGGAGAGGGCGGGGGAGACCCAGTACTTC.